These T cell receptor beta chains were read from a single sample in a study of regulatory T cells in long-lasting Graves disease. TCRdb reprocessed the multiplex PCR reads via MiXCR and lists one record per CDR3 protein. Here the sample spans some 250,000 distinct CDR3 sequences, 20% being singletons. Sequencing was performed on peripheral blood mononuclear cells (PBMCs), taken at new diagnosis, from a patient treated with antithyroid drugs. These receptors all come from a female donor with Graves disease. The conserved cysteine and the conserved F or W are not part of the CDR3 here.

v_call: TRBV27; j_call: TRBJ1-4; cdr3_aa: ASSWRLNEKLF
v_call: TRBV6-2/TRBV6-3; j_call: TRBJ2-5; cdr3_aa: ASSSGGYQETQY
v_call: TRBV6-2/TRBV6-3; j_call: TRBJ2-3; cdr3_aa: ASSAQPGQGTDTQY
v_call: TRBV7-2; j_call: TRBJ2-7; cdr3_aa: ASSLDLAGGTYEQY
v_call: TRBV20-1; j_call: TRBJ2-5; cdr3_aa: SARPQGVEMETQY
v_call: TRBV7-2; j_call: TRBJ1-2; cdr3_aa: ASSAQGGGYT
v_call: TRBV19; j_call: TRBJ2-5; cdr3_aa: ASSDSNQETQY
v_call: TRBV20-1; j_call: TRBJ1-1; cdr3_aa: SADPGTGTEAF
v_call: TRBV19; j_call: TRBJ2-7; cdr3_aa: ASSSSMLSYEQY
v_call: TRBV7-2; j_call: TRBJ2-3; cdr3_aa: ASSLVGGAVTDTQY
v_call: TRBV5-1; j_call: TRBJ1-4; cdr3_aa: ASSLGDRDSNEKLF
v_call: TRBV12-3/TRBV12-4; j_call: .; cdr3_aa: AKTSGVRETQY
v_call: TRBV5-6; j_call: TRBJ2-2; cdr3_aa: ASSLSWPGELF
v_call: TRBV7-2; j_call: TRBJ1-4; cdr3_aa: ASRLHGGEEKLF
v_call: TRBV15; j_call: TRBJ1-2; cdr3_aa: ATSRTGEDYGYT
v_call: TRBV12-3/TRBV12-4; j_call: TRBJ1-2; cdr3_aa: ASSLDSGGRGYT
v_call: TRBV20-1; j_call: TRBJ2-1; cdr3_aa: SARSGRGSSYNEQF
v_call: TRBV7-3; j_call: TRBJ2-1; cdr3_aa: ASSPLGGDNEQF
v_call: TRBV4-2; j_call: TRBJ2-1; cdr3_aa: ASSTRTSGSYNEQF
v_call: TRBV18; j_call: TRBJ1-4; cdr3_aa: ASSPGPTNEKLF
v_call: TRBV7-8; j_call: TRBJ2-1; cdr3_aa: ASSLGKWNEQF
v_call: TRBV5-4; j_call: TRBJ2-1; cdr3_aa: ASSSTGRGPYNEQF
v_call: TRBV3-1; j_call: TRBJ2-5; cdr3_aa: ASSQTRQETQY
v_call: TRBV6-1; j_call: TRBJ2-1; cdr3_aa: ASGQGGTHEQF
v_call: TRBV10-2; j_call: TRBJ2-1; cdr3_aa: ASSVLAPEYNEQF
v_call: TRBV2; j_call: TRBJ2-5; cdr3_aa: ASSGPLQETQY
v_call: TRBV7-2; j_call: TRBJ2-3; cdr3_aa: ASSLSGLAGLDTQY
v_call: TRBV4-3; j_call: TRBJ1-4; cdr3_aa: ASSQDGGIKGGEKLF
v_call: TRBV19; j_call: TRBJ1-2; cdr3_aa: ASSWVYGYT
v_call: TRBV11-2; j_call: TRBJ2-3; cdr3_aa: ASSPGLATDTQY
v_call: TRBV5-1; j_call: TRBJ2-1; cdr3_aa: ASSLSDGDEQF
v_call: TRBV20-1; j_call: TRBJ1-2; cdr3_aa: SASMINYGYT
v_call: TRBV19; j_call: TRBJ2-7; cdr3_aa: ASSIVGQGLDEQY
v_call: TRBV28; j_call: TRBJ2-7; cdr3_aa: ASTKGQTYEQY
v_call: TRBV6-2/TRBV6-3; j_call: TRBJ1-1; cdr3_aa: ASSYSQAHHKFGEAF
v_call: TRBV6-2/TRBV6-3; j_call: TRBJ2-3; cdr3_aa: ASRQDRASTDTQY
v_call: TRBV19; j_call: TRBJ1-5; cdr3_aa: ASSMGGLSNQPQH
v_call: TRBV28; j_call: TRBJ2-5; cdr3_aa: ASRSQGPQETQY
v_call: TRBV7-2; j_call: TRBJ1-2; cdr3_aa: ASSRPGGGGYGYT
v_call: TRBV5-6; j_call: TRBJ2-2; cdr3_aa: ASSFLYRIAGVNTGELF
v_call: TRBV24-1; j_call: TRBJ2-7; cdr3_aa: ATSDLAGGEQY
v_call: TRBV7-2; j_call: TRBJ2-5; cdr3_aa: ASSFSGGTGKETQY
v_call: TRBV12-3/TRBV12-4; j_call: TRBJ2-5; cdr3_aa: ASSITSGGPYQETQY
v_call: TRBV7-3; j_call: TRBJ2-1; cdr3_aa: ASSSTGTSNEQF
v_call: TRBV19; j_call: TRBJ1-4; cdr3_aa: ASSSAMSNEKLF
v_call: TRBV6-1; j_call: TRBJ2-5; cdr3_aa: ASSSGQARETQY
v_call: TRBV29-1; j_call: .; cdr3_aa: SVVGSWGGSHEQY
v_call: TRBV24-1; j_call: TRBJ2-2; cdr3_aa: ATSDFGQGNTGELF
v_call: TRBV9; j_call: TRBJ2-2; cdr3_aa: ASSVAPSGRTSGELF
v_call: TRBV3-1; j_call: TRBJ1-6; cdr3_aa: ASSHGDSLH
v_call: TRBV10-3; j_call: TRBJ2-3; cdr3_aa: AISEFDPGSGDTQY
v_call: TRBV11-2; j_call: TRBJ2-1; cdr3_aa: ASSLHRRANEQF
v_call: TRBV7-2; j_call: TRBJ2-7; cdr3_aa: ASSSPGLAGGDEQY
v_call: TRBV2; j_call: TRBJ2-3; cdr3_aa: ASSEASGSSDTQY
v_call: TRBV10-2; j_call: TRBJ1-1; cdr3_aa: ASTLRRGNTEAF